This is a list of T cell receptor beta chains from one sample in a study of cytomegalovirus exposure and HLA in healthy donors. Sequenced by immunoSEQ multiplex PCR; TCRdb stores in-frame clones only, minus some. The profile shows 100,000 to 150,000 clones, more than 75% of them singletons. Source material: PBMCs. Source of these receptors: a female donor in good health and CMV-seronegative. CDR3s include the opening cysteine and the closing phenylalanine or tryptophan.

V gene	J gene	CDR3 protein
TRBV28	TRBJ2-7	CASSPVGQGQGDEQYF
TRBV5-4	TRBJ2-5	CASSVGTSGETQYF
TRBV2	TRBJ1-1	CASSEWGGTEAFF
TRBV28	TRBJ2-4	CASRGSGHGLNIQYF
TRBV19	TRBJ2-2	CASSTRTGGIGELFF
TRBV10-1	TRBJ2-1	CASRSGLAGGNEQFF
TRBV6-5	TRBJ1-5	CASKAGKDQPQHF
TRBV13	TRBJ2-2	CASSRTAGELFF
TRBV19	TRBJ2-7	CASSWASGDYEQYF
TRBV5-1	TRBJ2-3	CASSFVLAGGPSGDTQYF
TRBV5-1	TRBJ2-7	CASSLAGGTYEQYF
TRBV10-3	TRBJ1-5	CAISESDRGGQPQHF
TRBV25-1	TRBJ1-6	CASEERGSYNSPLHF
TRBV28	TRBJ1-2	CASSPGQAMTTNYGYTF
TRBV5-4	TRBJ2-5	CASSPTGLQETQYF
TRBV7-6	TRBJ2-7	CASSTTGVEQYF
TRBV5-5	TRBJ1-2	CASSLEPANYGYTF
TRBV2	TRBJ2-1	CASSYGLAGGWNEQFF
TRBV21-1	TRBJ1-5	CASSKKKDRDQPQHF
TRBV4-3	TRBJ2-3	CASSQASGSADTQYF
TRBV28	TRBJ1-3	CASSLGLLRNTIYF
TRBV19	TRBJ1-1	CASRGVVNTEAFF
TRBV28	TRBJ1-5	CASSWGQFTYSNQPQHF
TRBV27	TRBJ2-2	CASSSLQLAGGPNTGELFF
TRBV9	TRBJ2-1	CASSGGQGPYNEQFF
TRBV28	TRBJ2-7	CASSPGGVGYEQYF
TRBV6-4	TRBJ2-1	CASSEREYNEQFF
TRBV4-3	TRBJ1-2	CASSPGDRVYGYTF
TRBV7-2	TRBJ2-3	CASSLAGGADTQYF
TRBV7-6	TRBJ2-4	CASSLARWTSGRAIQYF
TRBV6-1	TRBJ1-1	CASGDLKTGSGEAFF
TRBV4-2	TRBJ2-5	CASSLEGLAQETQYF
TRBV7-8	TRBJ2-3	CASSLGLFTDTQYF
TRBV7-2	TRBJ2-4	CASSLLASGHLAKNIQYF
TRBV11-2	TRBJ2-7	CASSLRTVYEQYF
TRBV4-1	TRBJ1-1	CASSQGTGRTGTSRGMNTEAFF
TRBV29-1	TRBJ1-4	CSVATYRGYEKLFF
TRBV27	TRBJ2-5	CASSLSRARQETQYF
TRBV6-1	TRBJ2-1	CASRGQGAGDNEQFF
TRBV7-9	TRBJ2-2	CASSPRPGQLTGELFF
TRBV7-9	TRBJ1-1	CSSSKGKISWGQGNEAFF
TRBV7-3	TRBJ2-2	CASTPGGAASTGELFF
TRBV12-1	TRBJ1-2	CASSYRQGGNYGYTF
TRBV6-1	TRBJ1-1	CASRYVGAAFF
TRBV27	TRBJ1-2	CASSRDRNYGYTF
TRBV7-3	TRBJ2-7	CASSPYAQGEQYF
TRBV6-6	TRBJ2-4	CASSYSGADKNIQYF
TRBV18	TRBJ2-3	CASSPTLDTDTQYF
TRBV5-6	TRBJ2-1	CASHIAGGPSYNEQFF
TRBV5-1	TRBJ1-1	CASSLSGGAGIMNTEAFF
TRBV28	TRBJ2-7	CASSLSTAEQYF